The 30 T cell receptor beta chains given below trace back to one sample, sequenced in a study of radiation and T cells in renal cell carcinoma. Only in-frame clones appear in the TCRdb table, and some are missing; sequencing was by immunoSEQ multiplex PCR. Of about 3,700 clones in the sample, roughly 70% are singletons; the top ten hold roughly 7.7%. Sample treatment: treatment-naive control, cytoreductive nephrectomy. This specimen was tumor tissue, taken from a patient whose treatment was nephrectomy without radiotherapy. These receptors all stem from a man between 45 and 60 years old with renal cell carcinoma.

CDR3 in amino acids: CASSPFKYLYNEQFF. CDR3 nucleotides: TGTGCCAGCAGCCCCTTCAAATATCTCTACAATGAGCAGTTCTTC. The V call is TRBV7-9, the J call TRBJ2-1; D not certain. The CDR3 extends over 15 amino acids. V was clipped by 5 bases and J by 3 bases, with 14 bases between them. The germline gives CDR1 SEHNR, CDR2 FQNEAQ (reference sequence).

Concerning this clone itself: Germline is not matched at one junction end, which may reflect a read error. The chain is built from TRBV7-7 and TRBJ2-5; D possibly corresponds to TRBD2 (7 bases). The CDR3 is 15 residues long. Germline lookup yields CDR1 SSHAT and CDR2 FNYEAQ (reference sequence). Written as DNA, the CDR3 is TGTGCTAGCAGCTTGGGGGGGGCCGAAGGAGAGACCCAGTACTTC. Translated, it gives CASSLGGAEGETQYF. The full variable domain, with the rest looked up from reference TRBV7-7 and TRBJ2-5, is GAGVSQSPRYKVTKRGQDVTLRCDPISSHATLYWYQQALGQGPEFLTYFNYEAQPDKSGLPSDRFSAERPEGSISTLTIQRTEQRDSAMYRCASSLGGAEGETQYFGPGTRLLVL.

This clone was observed a single time. The chain employs TRBV6-6 and TRBJ2-5; 14 nucleotides agree with TRBD2. The CDR3 has 16 residues. J was trimmed by 5 bases and V by 2 bases; bases with no gene match: 4. CDR1 and CDR2 (germline): MNHNY, SVGAGI (reference sequence). This CDR3 reads CASSYGLAGGTETQYF. Here the CDR3 DNA reads TGTGCCAGCAGTTACGGACTAGCGGGAGGTACGGAGACCCAGTACTTC.

The chain uses TRBV15 and TRBJ1-5; D gene ambiguous. The CDR3 length is 18 residues. Germline V CDR1 and CDR2: LNHNV, YYDKDF (reference sequence). Trimming stripped 4 bases from V and 2 bases from J, with 21 bases between. The CDR3 protein is CATSTGISSNPRNQPQHF. CDR3 in DNA: TGTGCCACCAGCACCGGGATCTCCTCCAACCCACGCAATCAGCCCCAGCATTTT.

The rearrangement uses TRBV5-6 and TRBJ2-3, with D unclear. Germline loops: CDR1 SGHDT, CDR2 YYEEEE. V dropped 4 bases and J dropped 7 bases, with 7 bases sitting between them. The CDR3 runs to 11 residues. CDR3 protein: CASSRRNTQYF. The CDR3 bases are TGTGCCAGCAGCCGACGGAATACGCAGTATTTT.

The chain joins TRBV6-5 to TRBJ2-3; D unclear. Trimming took 0 bases from V and 6 from J, leaving 10 bases between them. CDR3 length equals 14 residues. The V gene's germline CDR1 is MNHEY and CDR2 SVGAGI. The chain's CDR3 is CASSYSPGFDTQYF. CDR3 in DNA: TGTGCCAGCAGTTACTCCCCTGGTTTCGATACGCAGTATTTT.

The rearrangement uses TRBV5-1 and TRBJ2-5; 9 nucleotides agree with TRBD2. Germline CDR1 reads SGHRS; CDR2 reads YFSETQ. The CDR3 is made up of 17 amino acids. After removal of 2 bases from V and 5 bases from J, the junction contained 13 bases not matched to a gene. In nucleotides, the CDR3 is TGCGCCAGCAGCTTTAACCCTAGGACTAGCGCGGGGGAGACCCAGTACTTC. Encoded protein: CASSFNPRTSAGETQYF.

The chain is built from TRBV7-9 and TRBJ1-4, with D hard to call. The V and J ends lost 7 bases and 8 bases respectively, with 17 bases between them. The CDR3 has 14 residues. Per the germline V gene, CDR1 is SEHNR and CDR2 is FQNEAQ (reference sequence). The CDR3 DNA reads as TGTGCCAGCACCAAAGAGAACCAGGAGGAAAAACTGTTTTTT. This encodes CASTKENQEEKLFF.

This sequence joins TRBV9 and TRBJ2-1; D unclear. The V gene lost 3 bases and the J gene lost 6 bases, with 10 bases spanning the gap. The CDR3 consists of 13 residues. Germline CDR1 and CDR2: SGDLS and YYNGEE. The CDR3 region is CASSAMWGNEQFF. CDR3 in DNA: TGTGCCAGCAGCGCTATGTGGGGCAATGAGCAGTTCTTC.

The chain recombines TRBV7-3 with TRBJ2-5, with 8 bases matching TRBD2. The CDR3 extends over 13 amino acids. The junction had 4 bases not matched to a gene; V was cut back by 5 bases and J by 5 bases. The germline V gene encodes CDR1 SGHTA and CDR2 FQGTGA. The CDR3 nucleotides read TGTGCCAGCAGCCGCCGGGAGGGCGAGACCCAGTACTTC. Amino acid sequence: CASSRREGETQYF.

V is TRBV6-1 and J is TRBJ1-4; D gene uncertain. Trimming took off 5 bases at V and 7 bases at J, with 14 bases between the two ends. The length of the CDR3 is 14 residues. Germline CDR1 is MNHNS and CDR2 is SASEGT. The CDR3 nucleotides are TGTGCCAGCAGTAGCCTGACAACCGGTGAAAAACTGTTTTTT. Its translation is CASSSLTTGEKLFF.

The chain joins TRBV19 to TRBJ2-1; 10 bases line up with TRBD1. The CDR3 loop spans 16 amino acids. Germline-derived CDR1 and CDR2 are LNHDA and SQIVND (reference sequence). V shed 10 bases and J 5 bases; nucleotides not matched to a gene: 14. For the CDR3, the DNA is TGTGCCACCTCACAGTCGGGACAGGGGAAGGACAATGAGCAGTTCTTC. Translating it yields CATSQSGQGKDNEQFF.

V gene TRBV6-1 combines with J gene TRBJ2-3; D call uncertain. Trimming took 2 bases from V and 5 from J, leaving 11 bases between them. The CDR3 contains 14 residues. Germline V gene data show CDR1 as MNHNS and CDR2 as SASEGT. The DNA for the CDR3 is TGTGCCAGCAGTGAATTCGACAAGAGAGATACGCAGTATTTT. Translating it yields CASSEFDKRDTQYF.

The chain combines TRBV7-9 with TRBJ1-3; TRBD1 matches 8 bases. Per germline, CDR1 SEHNR and CDR2 FQNEAQ (reference sequence). This CDR3 has 14 amino acids. V lost 6 bases to trimming and J lost 4 bases; unmatched junction nucleotides: 5. Here the CDR3 reads CASSPDREGNTIYF. CDR3 coding DNA: TGTGCCAGCAGTCCGGACAGGGAAGGAAACACCATATATTTT.

J is TRBJ2-1 and V is TRBV6-5; D gene uncertain. Looked up from germline, CDR1 is MNHEY and CDR2 is SVGAGI. This CDR3 has 13 amino acids. The germline V and J ends were trimmed by 7 bases and 9 bases, with 16 bases remaining between them. In DNA, the CDR3 is TGTGCCAGCACCCCCGGAGCAAGCAGTGAGCAGTTCTTC. Protein product: CASTPGASSEQFF.

This sequence joins TRBV6-6 and TRBJ2-7, with TRBD2 matching 8 bases. Germline V CDR1 and CDR2: MNHNY, SVGAGI (reference sequence). The CDR3 has 13 residues. The V and J ends lost 8 bases and 6 bases, in that order; junction bases with no gene match: 9. CDR3 DNA sequence: TGTGCCAGCGGGGCCGGGACTAGGGGCGAGCAGTACTTC. Its translation: CASGAGTRGEQYF.

The chain employs TRBV7-6 and TRBJ1-5; the match to TRBD1 covers 7 bases. The V gene's germline CDR1 is SGHVS and CDR2 FNYEAQ. The CDR3 has 15 residues. J gave up 7 bases and V 0 bases, and 6 bases lay outside the gene matches. The CDR3 loop reads CASSLAPGGLQPQHF. CDR3 DNA: TGTGCCAGCAGCTTAGCCCCAGGGGGGTTGCAGCCCCAGCATTTT. Based on the CDR3 plus reference TRBV7-6 and TRBJ1-5, the full variable domain is GAGVSQSPRYKVTKRGQDVALRCDPISGHVSLYWYRQALGQGPEFLTYFNYEAQQDKSGLPNDRFSAERPEGSISTLTIQRTEQRDSAMYRCASSLAPGGLQPQHFGDGTRLSIL.

This chain joins TRBV27 and TRBJ2-1; 8 bases agree with TRBD1. V dropped 6 bases and J dropped 8; count of bases not matched to a gene: 9. Germline V gives CDR1 MNHEY, CDR2 SMNVEV (reference sequence). This CDR3 is built from 14 residues. CDR3: CASSLRQGAYEQFF. DNA for the CDR3: TGTGCCAGCAGCCTCCGGCAGGGGGCTTATGAGCAGTTCTTC.

This clone appeared a single time. The V call is TRBV4-2, the J call TRBJ2-1; D tentatively fits TRBD1 or TRBD2 (5 bases each). CDR3 length: 17 amino acids. The ends were cut back, 4 bases at V and 2 bases at J, with 18 bases in the middle. Germline loops: CDR1 LGHNA, CDR2 YNFKEQ. The CDR3 here is CASSPTTSRGAYNEQFF. For the CDR3, the DNA is TGTGCCAGCAGCCCGACTACTTCCCGAGGGGCCTACAATGAGCAGTTCTTC.

The chain carries TRBV5-4 and TRBJ2-5; unclear D gene. This CDR3 region has 13 residues. Germline V CDR1 and CDR2: SGHNT, YYREEE (reference sequence). Deletions cut 2 bases from V and 5 bases from J, with 10 bases between. This CDR3 is CASSLESTETQYF. The CDR3 bases are TGTGCCAGCAGCTTAGAGAGTACCGAGACCCAGTACTTC.

V and J are TRBV6-5 and TRBJ2-2, with TRBD2 matching 7 bases. The CDR3 is made up of 15 amino acids. CDR1 is MNHEY and CDR2 is SVGAGI in the germline V gene. V was clipped by 6 bases and J by 7 bases; unmatched bases: 11. CDR3: CASSPQGGYLGELFF. The CDR3 DNA follows: TGTGCCAGCAGCCCCCAGGGAGGGTATCTCGGGGAGCTGTTTTTT.

This sequence joins TRBV6-5 and TRBJ1-1; D gene ambiguous. Per the germline V gene, CDR1 is MNHEY and CDR2 is SVGAGI. CDR3 length: 13 residues. Trimming cost V 2 bases and J 1 base, with 5 bases left between them. The CDR3 is CASSYAGNTEAFF. Here the CDR3 DNA reads TGTGCCAGCAGTTACGCAGGGAACACTGAAGCTTTCTTT.

The CDR3 spells CASSKKGGGHGYTF. CDR3 bases: TGTGCCAGCAGCAAAAAAGGCGGGGGCCATGGCTACACCTTC. This chain links TRBV7-2 with TRBJ1-2; D may be TRBD1 (6 bases). CDR3 length: 14 residues. V dropped 5 bases and J dropped 6 bases, with 16 bases sitting between them. Looked up from germline, CDR1 is SGHTA and CDR2 is FQGNSA.

The chain links TRBV5-5 to TRBJ2-5; 11 bases map to TRBD2. V gave up 1 base and J gave up 4 bases; unmatched junction bases: 6. CDR1 and CDR2 from the germline V gene are SGHKS and YYEKEE (reference sequence). This CDR3 contains 16 residues. DNA of the CDR3: TGTGCCAGCAGCTTGACTAGCGGGAGTAGTCGAGAGACCCAGTACTTC. Amino acid sequence: CASSLTSGSSRETQYF.

The chain joins TRBV6-1 to TRBJ2-7; 9 nucleotides line up with TRBD2. After removal of 3 bases from V and 5 bases from J, the junction contained 11 bases not matched to a gene. The CDR3 contains 16 residues. Germline V CDR1 and CDR2: MNHNS, SASEGT. The CDR3 loop is CASSDELAGFPDEQYF. DNA for the CDR3: TGTGCCAGCAGTGACGAACTAGCGGGCTTTCCGGACGAGCAGTACTTC.

The chain recombines TRBV20-1 with TRBJ1-1, with D hard to call. Per the germline V gene, CDR1 is DFQATT and CDR2 is SNEGSKA (reference sequence). The length of the CDR3 is 11 residues. V lost 6 bases and J lost 6, with 11 bases in between. The DNA for the CDR3 is TGCAGTGCCTTTCTCGGAGCTGAAGCTTTCTTT. Translated: CSAFLGAEAFF.

The chain couples TRBV6-6 to TRBJ1-6; the D is unclear. This CDR3 contains 13 residues. Germline CDR1 MNHNY, CDR2 SVGAGI (reference sequence). Trimming took off 6 bases at V and 11 bases at J, with 14 bases between the two ends. CDR3 nucleotides: TGTGCCAGCAGCCCTATGGGTTCTGCACCCCTCCACTTT. Protein: CASSPMGSAPLHF.

The chain carries TRBV7-2 and TRBJ2-2; D uncertain. Germline CDR1 reads SGHTA; CDR2 reads FQGNSA. CDR3 size: 13 residues. V lost 1 base to trimming and J lost 8 bases, with 8 bases between them. The CDR3 here is CASSLVGEGELFF. Here the CDR3 DNA reads TGTGCCAGCAGCTTAGTTGGGGAAGGGGAGCTGTTTTTT.

Written as DNA, the CDR3 is TGTGCCAGTAGTGTGTCTAGGAGGAGTTCCTACAATGAGCAGTTCTTC. Protein: CASSVSRRSSYNEQFF. The chain is built from TRBV19 and TRBJ2-1, with a possible D match to TRBD2 (5 bases). V lost 5 bases to trimming and J lost 1 base, with 15 bases between them. Germline V gene sequence: CDR1 LNHDA, CDR2 SQIVND (reference sequence). The CDR3 covers 16 residues.

This clone was detected only once. The chain uses TRBV25-1 and TRBJ1-2; D unresolved. The CDR3 extends over 13 amino acids. From germline, CDR1 is MGHDK and CDR2 SYGVNS. V was shortened by 1 base and J by 6 bases, with 9 bases between the two germline ends. Here the CDR3 DNA reads TGTGCCAGCAGTGAATTTTATCCGGATGGCTACACCTTC. Translating gives CASSEFYPDGYTF.